The clone carrying this T cell receptor beta chain has a count of ten or more. These data belong to a study of regulatory T cells in long-lasting Graves disease. The time point is: newly diagnosed GD, antithyroid drugs for less than 3 months. The TCR library was made from RNA extracted from PBMCs. TCR beta libraries were built with iRepertoire HTBI primers and Arm-PCR of CDR3 regions. Via MiXCR, TCRdb re-called the multiplex PCR reads, giving one row per CDR3 protein. The sample holds hundreds of thousands of distinct CDR3 sequences; about 13% are singletons and the top ten take 10%. V gave up 4 bases and J gave up 6 bases, with 15 bases separating them. The CDR3 length is 14 residues. Germline assignment: CDR1 KGHSH and CDR2 LQKENI. These same records also appear under a second study, on T cells in Graves' hyperthyroidism and ophthalmopathy.

The chain links TRBV18 to TRBJ1-2; weak D call: TRBD1 (5 bases). The sequencing used peripheral blood mononuclear cells (PBMCs), collected at new diagnosis, from a patient treated with antithyroid drugs. This TCR came from a man in his thirties or forties with Graves disease. CDR3 residues: CASSRQGGYDGYTF. The CDR3 coding sequence is TGTGCCAGCTCACGGCAGGGCGGTTACGATGGCTACACCTTC.